A single sample is the source of the 8 T cell receptor beta chains below, sequenced in a study of beta chain features in type 1 diabetes. Expressed TCRB transcripts were sequenced because the isolated RNA had all been reverse transcribed beforehand. Using immunoSEQ multiplex PCR, the repertoire was profiled, and TCRdb retains in-frame clones only, with some absent. The sample lists 900,000 or so clones; 15% to 20% were seen once. The material sequenced was naive CD4+ T cells from blood. The source is a woman younger than 30 in good health.

This chain connects TRBV7-2 to TRBJ2-1; no reliable D call. The V gene's germline CDR1 is SGHTA and CDR2 FQGNSA. V lost 1 base, J lost 4 bases, and 5 bases lay in between. The CDR3 length is 13 residues. CDR3 sequence reads: CASSLVRYNEQFF. For the CDR3, the DNA is TGTGCCAGCAGCTTAGTTCGTTACAATGAGCAGTTCTTC.

The chain uses TRBV28 and TRBJ1-4; D is uncertain. CDR3 length: 14 amino acids. Per germline, CDR1 MDHEN and CDR2 SYDVKM. V was pared by 7 bases and J by 2 bases, with 11 bases between. The CDR3 DNA reads TGTGCCAGCACTGACGCGTCGACTAATGAAAAACTGTTTTTT. Translated: CASTDASTNEKLFF.

This clone appeared a few times. This sequence joins TRBV18 and TRBJ2-1, with 8 bases fitting TRBD1. Germline-derived CDR1 and CDR2 are KGHSH and LQKENI. The CDR3 loop spans 13 amino acids. Losses at the gene ends were 3 bases for V and 12 bases for J; bases not matched to a gene: 7. CDR3 bases: TGTGCCAGCTCACCCGCGGACAGGGACTGGCAGTTCTTC. Encoded protein: CASSPADRDWQFF.

This clone turned up a few times. J is TRBJ1-1 and V is TRBV14; D ambiguous. Germline V lookup: CDR1 SGHDN, CDR2 FVKESK. V was pared by 2 bases and J by 6 bases, with 4 bases between. This CDR3 has 11 residues. This CDR3 reads CASSQWAEAFF. The CDR3 DNA reads TGTGCCAGCAGCCAATGGGCTGAAGCTTTCTTT.

The DNA for the CDR3 is TGTGCCAGCAGCTTGAACTCTGGAAACACCATATATTTT. Translation: CASSLNSGNTIYF. This chain connects TRBV11-1 to TRBJ1-3, with no clear D. Germline V CDR1 and CDR2: SGHAT, FQDESV (reference sequence). This CDR3 has 13 amino acids. The V end was cut by 3 bases, the J end by 0 bases, with 3 bases between.

The chain employs TRBV19 and TRBJ2-3; 7 nucleotides align to TRBD2. The CDR3 covers 17 residues. Trimming at V came to 6 bases and at J to 3 bases, leaving 15 bases not matched to a gene. In germline, CDR1 is LNHDA, CDR2 SQIVND (reference sequence). The CDR3 loop reads CASSQRTTGLVTDTQYF. Here the CDR3 DNA reads TGTGCCAGTAGCCAAAGGACCACCGGACTAGTGACAGATACGCAGTATTTT. The full variable domain, in which reference TRBV19 and TRBJ2-3 provide the parts outside the CDR3, is DGGITQSPKYLFRKEGQNVTLSCEQNLNHDAMYWYRQDPGQGLRLIYYSQIVNDFQKGDIAEGYSVSREKKESFPLTVTSAQKNPTAFYLCASSQRTTGLVTDTQYFGPGTRLTVL.

This clone was detected a few times. CDR3 amino acids: CASSKVGGGVAKNIQYF. CDR3 in DNA: TGTGCCAGCAGCAAAGTGGGCGGCGGAGTAGCCAAAAACATTCAGTACTTC. This chain joins TRBV21-1 and TRBJ2-4. TRBV21-1 is a recognized pseudogene. This CDR3 contains 17 residues.

In its sample, this clone was seen a few times. The CDR3 loop reads CASSALRTPYNEQFF. In DNA, the CDR3 is TGTGCCAGCAGCGCCCTCCGAACCCCCTACAATGAGCAGTTCTTC. This chain joins TRBV9 and TRBJ2-1; D is undetermined. Germline V lookup: CDR1 SGDLS, CDR2 YYNGEE. V lost 3 bases, J lost 2 bases, and 12 bases lay in between. The CDR3 runs 15 residues. Looking up the rest from reference TRBV9 and TRBJ2-1 gives the full variable domain: DSGVTQTPKHLITATGQRVTLRCSPRSGDLSVYWYQQSLDQGLQFLIQYYNGEERAKGNILERFSAQQFPDLHSELNLSSLELGDSALYFCASSALRTPYNEQFFGPGTRLTVL.